Following are 20 T cell receptor beta chains from one sample sequenced in a study of blood T cell repertoires in COVID-19. Assay used: immunoSEQ multiplex PCR; TCRdb lists only in-frame clones, some missing. The sample has 64,000 or so clones, just over 90% seen once. Sequencing used peripheral blood. Receptors were obtained from a human donor in a cohort sampled during active COVID-19.

This clone appeared a single time. The chain links TRBV24-1 to TRBJ2-1; a possible D gene is TRBD2 (7 bases). The V and J ends lost 7 bases and 9 bases respectively, with 24 bases between them. CDR1 and CDR2 from the germline V gene are KGHDR and SFDVKD. The CDR3 is 16 amino acids. The CDR3 reads CATSPGAQAGPIEQFF. The CDR3 DNA sequence: TGTGCCACCAGCCCGGGGGCCCAAGCGGGGCCCATTGAGCAGTTCTTC.

The chain combines TRBV5-6 with TRBJ1-3; weak D call: TRBD1 (5 bases). V was trimmed by 4 bases and J by 4 bases, leaving 15 bases between them. This CDR3 is built from 15 residues. Germline CDR1 SGHDT, CDR2 YYEEEE. The chain's CDR3 is CASSPDMGGGNTIYF. CDR3 in DNA: TGTGCCAGCAGCCCCGACATGGGGGGAGGAAACACCATATATTTT.

This clone appeared once. J is TRBJ1-1 and V is TRBV5-1; D not certain. The V end was cut by 3 bases, the J end by 3 bases, with 12 bases between. Germline V gene sequence: CDR1 SGHRS, CDR2 YFSETQ. This CDR3 contains 14 residues. CDR3 nucleotides: TGCGCCAGCAGCTACGGGAGTCGGGACACTGAAGCTTTCTTT. Translated: CASSYGSRDTEAFF.

Points on this clone: The same CDR3 can be traced to other DNA sequences in this sample. V gene TRBV18 combines with J gene TRBJ1-6, with D maybe TRBD1 (5 bases). From germline, CDR1 is KGHSH and CDR2 LQKENI. The CDR3 has 14 amino acids. Deletions cut 3 bases from V and 7 bases from J, with 10 bases between. The chain's CDR3 is CASSPGQDNSPLHF. In DNA, the CDR3 is TGTGCCAGCTCACCCGGACAAGACAATTCACCCCTCCACTTT.

This chain joins TRBV6-6 and TRBJ2-2, with 8 bases matching TRBD2. Germline V gene data show CDR1 as MNHNY and CDR2 as SVGAGI (reference sequence). J gave up 0 bases and V 2 bases, and 2 bases lay outside the gene matches. The CDR3 extends over 16 amino acids. This CDR3 reads CASSYPSGPNTGELFF. The CDR3 nucleotides are TGTGCCAGCAGTTACCCTAGCGGGCCGAACACCGGGGAGCTGTTTTTT.

This rearrangement joins TRBV7-8 to TRBJ2-1; D is perhaps TRBD1 (5 bases). This CDR3 region has 12 residues. V was clipped by 5 bases and J by 8 bases, with 10 bases between them. CDR1 and CDR2 (germline): SGHVS, FQNEAQ. In DNA, the CDR3 is TGTGCCAGCAGCCCTTCAGGGTATGAGCAGTTCTTC. Protein sequence: CASSPSGYEQFF.

The chain combines TRBV7-2 with TRBJ1-5; 8 bases are shared with TRBD1. J gave up 2 bases and V 2 bases, and 11 bases lay outside the gene matches. From germline, CDR1 is SGHTA and CDR2 FQGNSA. The CDR3 contains 18 residues. The CDR3 sequence: CASSLSGTGGFGNQPQHF. The CDR3 DNA sequence: TGTGCCAGCAGCTTAAGCGGAACAGGGGGATTCGGCAATCAGCCCCAGCATTTT.

The chain uses TRBV5-1 and TRBJ1-2; no clear D. Germline CDR1 reads SGHRS; CDR2 reads YFSETQ. This CDR3 contains 15 residues. Trimming shortened V by 4 bases and J by 0 bases, and 13 bases separated the two germline ends. CDR3 nucleotides: TGCGCCAGCAGCCGGACGGACGGGGCTAACTATGGCTACACCTTC. As protein: CASSRTDGANYGYTF.

The V call is TRBV7-2, the J call TRBJ2-2; 9 bases fit TRBD2. Germline values: CDR1 SGHTA, CDR2 FQGNSA. CDR3 length equals 17 residues. V shed 0 bases and J 6 bases; nucleotides not matched to a gene: 8. CDR3 in amino acids: CASSLAPAVAGAGELFF. The DNA of the CDR3 is TGTGCCAGCAGCTTAGCCCCCGCGGTAGCGGGAGCCGGGGAGCTGTTTTTT.

V gene TRBV9 combines with J gene TRBJ2-1; 9 positions match TRBD2. The CDR3 totals 17 residues. The V gene's germline CDR1 is SGDLS and CDR2 YYNGEE. V shed 4 bases and J 1 base; nucleotides not matched to a gene: 9. The CDR3 DNA is TGTGCCAGCAGCCCGATTAGCGGGAGAATTTCCTACAATGAGCAGTTCTTC. It yields the protein CASSPISGRISYNEQFF. Full variable domain (outside the CDR3, taken from reference TRBV9 and TRBJ2-1): DSGVTQTPKHLITATGQRVTLRCSPRSGDLSVYWYQQSLDQGLQFLIQYYNGEERAKGNILERFSAQQFPDLHSELNLSSLELGDSALYFCASSPISGRISYNEQFFGPGTRLTVL.

This chain joins TRBV19 and TRBJ2-5; possible D gene TRBD2, 6 bases. CDR1 is LNHDA and CDR2 is SQIVND in the germline V gene (reference sequence). The V end lost 3 bases, the J end lost 4 bases, and 12 bases lay between the germline ends. The CDR3 has 14 amino acids. The CDR3 sequence is CASSIAGLSETQYF. The DNA of the CDR3 is TGTGCCAGTAGTATCGCGGGGTTATCAGAGACCCAGTACTTC.

The chain carries TRBV7-6 and TRBJ2-1, with D possibly being TRBD2 (6 bases). This CDR3 region has 14 residues. Trimming removed 3 bases from V and 0 bases from J, with 6 bases in between. Per the germline V gene, CDR1 is SGHVS and CDR2 is FNYEAQ. CDR3 coding DNA: TGTGCCAGCAGCTTTAGCGGCTCCTACAATGAGCAGTTCTTC. This codes for CASSFSGSYNEQFF.

CDR3 sequence reads: CASSQGTGVGTEAFF. CDR3 nucleotides: TGCGCCAGCAGCCAAGGGACAGGGGTTGGGACTGAAGCTTTCTTT. The rearrangement joins TRBV4-3 to TRBJ1-1; TRBD1 matches 9 bases. The trim removed 1 base at V and 5 bases at J, leaving 5 bases unmatched. Germline-derived CDR1 and CDR2 are LGHNA and YSLEER. This CDR3 is 15 amino acids long.

This clone is a singleton in its sample. This rearrangement joins TRBV6-7 to TRBJ2-5; TRBD2 matches at 12 bases. TRBV6-7 is classed as an ORF, of uncertain function. The junction had 4 bases not matched to a gene; V was cut back by 0 bases and J by 5 bases. CDR3 length: 16 amino acids. CDR3 sequence reads: CASSYSATSGGETQYF. DNA for the CDR3: TGTGCCAGCAGTTACTCTGCTACTAGCGGGGGGGAGACCCAGTACTTC.

The chain uses TRBV6-5 and TRBJ2-3; TRBD2 matches at 8 bases. Trimming removed 7 bases from V and 13 bases from J; junction bases left unmatched: 19. The germline gives CDR1 MNHEY, CDR2 SVGAGI. This CDR3 comprises 15 residues. CDR3 coding DNA: TGTGCCAGCACCCAAGGGGTAGCGGGAAGCCCCCGGGAGTATTTT. Residues: CASTQGVAGSPREYF.

This clone came up once. The chain recombines TRBV4-3 with TRBJ2-3; 12 bases fit TRBD2. CDR3 size: 20 residues. Germline CDR1 LGHNA, CDR2 YSLEER. The ends lost 0 bases at V and 2 bases at J; junction bases unmatched: 12. The chain's CDR3 is CASSQEFGLAGRGPTDTQYF. The CDR3 region has the DNA TGCGCCAGCAGCCAAGAGTTTGGACTAGCGGGAAGGGGGCCCACAGATACGCAGTATTTT.

V is TRBV19 and J is TRBJ1-1, with unresolved D. V lost 5 bases, J lost 2 bases, and 12 bases lay in between. Germline V gene lookup returns CDR1 LNHDA and CDR2 SQIVND (reference sequence). The CDR3 totals 14 residues. CDR3 sequence: CASSRGFDNTEAFF. The CDR3 bases are TGTGCCAGTAGTCGAGGGTTCGACAACACTGAAGCTTTCTTT.

V gene TRBV5-1 combines with J gene TRBJ1-2, with a possible D match to TRBD1 (5 bases). The germline gives CDR1 SGHRS, CDR2 YFSETQ. Trimming stripped 0 bases from V and 3 bases from J, with 9 bases between. The CDR3 contains 14 residues. DNA for the CDR3: TGCGCCAGCAGCTTGGACAGGATTGACTATGGCTACACCTTC. Protein sequence: CASSLDRIDYGYTF.

CDR3 protein: CASSRGEAYEQYF. The CDR3 bases are TGTGCCAGTAGCCGAGGGGAGGCCTACGAGCAGTACTTC. This chain connects TRBV19 to TRBJ2-7; tentative D call: TRBD2 (6 bases). CDR3 length equals 13 residues. Germline CDR1 LNHDA, CDR2 SQIVND (reference sequence). Trimming took 6 bases from V and 2 from J, leaving 11 bases between them.

The CDR3: CASSPGSYDQETQYF. DNA for the CDR3: TGTGCCAGCAGTCCAGGTTCCTACGACCAAGAGACCCAGTACTTC. The J gene is TRBJ2-5, the V gene TRBV28; D call uncertain. Per germline, CDR1 MDHEN and CDR2 SYDVKM. The CDR3 loop spans 15 amino acids. Deletions cut 5 bases from V and 0 bases from J, with 13 bases between.